The 25 T cell receptor beta chains reported below all come from one sample, sequenced in a study of cytomegalovirus exposure and HLA in healthy donors. Sequencing was performed with immunoSEQ multiplex PCR; in TCRdb, only in-frame clones are kept and a portion is missing. In the table there are around 170,000 clones, less than 85% of which are singletons. The source material was PBMCs. The source is a man aged 18 to 30 in good health and CMV-seropositive.

The chain is built from TRBV2 and TRBJ1-3; 7 positions match TRBD1. CDR1 is SNHLY and CDR2 is FYNNEI in the germline V gene. V shed 6 bases and J 0 bases; nucleotides not matched to a gene: 5. CDR3 length: 15 residues. CDR3 region: CASSGQEYSGNTIYF. The CDR3 DNA reads TGTGCCAGCAGCGGACAGGAGTACTCTGGAAACACCATATATTTT.

The V gene is TRBV7-2, the J gene TRBJ1-6; D is unresolved. Trimming removed 7 bases at V and 0 bases at J, with 10 bases between. The germline CDR1 and CDR2 sequences are SGHTA and FQGNSA. The length of the CDR3 is 15 residues. The CDR3 DNA is TGTGCCAGCACCCTTTCCCCCTCCTATAATTCACCCCTCCACTTT. It encodes CASTLSPSYNSPLHF. Variable domain in full (rest from reference TRBV7-2 and TRBJ1-6): GAGVSQSPSNKVTEKGKDVELRCDPISGHTALYWYRQSLGQGLEFLIYFQGNSAPDKSGLPSDRFSAERTGGSVSTLTIQRTQQEDSAVYLCASTLSPSYNSPLHFGNGTRLTVT.

The chain couples TRBV4-1 to TRBJ1-2; 7 bases line up with TRBD1. In germline, CDR1 is MGHRA, CDR2 YSYEKL. The CDR3 length is 15 residues. V trimming: 1 base; J trimming: 3 bases; junction bases outside the gene matches: 5. The CDR3 coding sequence is TGCGCCAGCAGCCAAGTGACAGGGTCCCACTATGGCTACACCTTC. This encodes CASSQVTGSHYGYTF.

The chain joins TRBV29-1 to TRBJ2-3; 7 nucleotides align to TRBD1. The CDR3 sequence is 14 residues long. V shed 2 bases, J shed 3 bases, and the junction held 5 bases outside the gene matches. The germline V gene encodes CDR1 SQVTM and CDR2 ANQGSEA. The CDR3 bases are TGCAGCGTTGAAAAGGGGGCGGGTACAGATACGCAGTATTTT. Translating gives CSVEKGAGTDTQYF.

The chain couples TRBV7-9 to TRBJ2-7; TRBD1 matches 11 bases. V gave up 5 bases and J gave up 3 bases; unmatched junction bases: 3. This CDR3 has 14 amino acids. Looked up from germline, CDR1 is SEHNR and CDR2 is FQNEAQ (reference sequence). The CDR3 here is CASSRGQGDYEQYF. The DNA of the CDR3 is TGTGCCAGCAGCCGGGGACAGGGGGACTACGAGCAGTACTTC.

V gene TRBV5-5 combines with J gene TRBJ2-7, with D perhaps TRBD1 (5 bases). V lost 0 bases and J lost 2, with 12 bases in between. This CDR3 is 15 amino acids long. Germline CDR1 reads SGHKS; CDR2 reads YYEKEE (reference sequence). CDR3 DNA: TGTGCCAGCAGCTTGGCAAGGGGCCTAACCTACGAGCAGTACTTC. Its protein is CASSLARGLTYEQYF.

The genes are TRBV2 and TRBJ1-2; a weak D match, TRBD1 (5 bases). Trimming cost V 4 bases and J 3 bases, with 9 bases left between them. Germline V gene data show CDR1 as SNHLY and CDR2 as FYNNEI. The CDR3 sequence is 13 residues long. Here the CDR3 DNA reads TGTGCCAGCAGTGTCCGGGGGGACTATGGCTACACCTTC. Protein sequence: CASSVRGDYGYTF.

This clone was observed a handful of times. The chain employs TRBV5-1 and TRBJ2-3; no definite D call. The germline V and J ends were trimmed by 0 bases and 6 bases, with 20 bases remaining between them. Germline V gives CDR1 SGHRS, CDR2 YFSETQ. This CDR3 has 17 residues. CDR3 sequence: CASSLGPWSSGSDTQYF. The DNA of the CDR3 is TGCGCCAGCAGCTTGGGGCCCTGGAGCTCCGGTAGCGATACGCAGTATTTT.

The chain joins TRBV6-1 to TRBJ1-1; 10 nucleotides line up with TRBD1. The trim removed 1 base at V and 5 bases at J, leaving 7 bases unmatched. From germline, CDR1 is MNHNS and CDR2 SASEGT. CDR3 size: 16 residues. For the CDR3, the DNA is TGTGCCAGCAGTGAAGGGGACAGGGGCTATTTAACTGAAGCTTTCTTT. Translating gives CASSEGDRGYLTEAFF.

The chain carries TRBV5-6 and TRBJ1-3, with a possible D match to TRBD1 (6 bases). The V end lost 4 bases, the J end lost 15 bases, and 26 bases lay between the germline ends. The CDR3 has 15 residues. Per the germline V gene, CDR1 is SGHDT and CDR2 is YYEEEE. The CDR3 sequence: CASSLTGTNLYDGYF. CDR3 DNA: TGTGCCAGCAGCCTAACCGGGACAAACCTCTACGACGGATATTTT.

V gene TRBV18 combines with J gene TRBJ1-1, with TRBD1 matching over 7 bases. The V gene end was trimmed by 5 bases and the J gene end by 4 bases; junction bases not matched to a gene: 4. The CDR3 is 13 residues long. CDR1 is KGHSH, CDR2 LQKENI, per germline. The CDR3 region has the DNA TGTGCCAGCTCATCCCCAGGGGGCACTGAAGCTTTCTTT. It translates to CASSSPGGTEAFF.

The CDR3 bases are TGCGCCAGCAGCTTGGATACTAGCGGACGTGGGACAGATACGCAGTATTTT. The encoded protein is CASSLDTSGRGTDTQYF. The genes are TRBV5-1 and TRBJ2-3; 8 bases are shared with TRBD2. Trimming cost V 0 bases and J 3 bases; bases outside gene matches: 9. The CDR3 runs 17 residues. The V gene's germline CDR1 is SGHRS and CDR2 YFSETQ. The variable domain in full, with the rest retrieved from reference TRBV5-1 and TRBJ2-3, is KAGVTQTPRYLIKTRGQQVTLSCSPISGHRSVSWYQQTPGQGLQFLFEYFSETQRNKGNFPGRFSGRQFSNSRSEMNVSTLELGDSALYLCASSLDTSGRGTDTQYFGPGTRLTVL.

The V and J genes are TRBV18 and TRBJ1-5; 9 bases agree with TRBD1. Germline V gene sequence: CDR1 KGHSH, CDR2 LQKENI. The CDR3 length is 16 residues. Trimming took 2 bases from V and 0 from J; bases not matched to a gene: 2. CDR3: CASSPTTGGSNQPQHF. The CDR3 DNA is TGTGCCAGCTCACCAACGACAGGGGGTAGCAATCAGCCCCAGCATTTT.

The rearrangement joins TRBV7-6 to TRBJ2-2; D is ambiguous. The ends were cut back, 0 bases at V and 0 bases at J, with 8 bases in the middle. Germline loops: CDR1 SGHVS, CDR2 FNYEAQ. The CDR3 sequence is 16 residues long. This chain's CDR3 is CASSLAPPANTGELFF. The CDR3 region has the DNA TGTGCCAGCAGCTTAGCGCCCCCGGCGAACACCGGGGAGCTGTTTTTT. Filled out from reference TRBV7-6 and TRBJ2-2, the complete variable domain reads GAGVSQSPRYKVTKRGQDVALRCDPISGHVSLYWYRQALGQGPEFLTYFNYEAQQDKSGLPNDRFSAERPEGSISTLTIQRTEQRDSAMYRCASSLAPPANTGELFFGEGSRLTVL.

The chain is built from TRBV5-1 and TRBJ2-2, with 7 bases that match TRBD2. The CDR3 is 15 amino acids. V was pared by 3 bases and J by 1 base, with 3 bases of the junction left unmatched. Germline values: CDR1 SGHRS, CDR2 YFSETQ. CDR3 protein: CASSSTGGNTGELFF. DNA of the CDR3: TGCGCCAGCAGCTCTACGGGGGGGAACACCGGGGAGCTGTTTTTT.

The chain links TRBV5-4 to TRBJ2-7; TRBD2 matches 12 bases. Germline values: CDR1 SGHNT, CDR2 YYREEE (reference sequence). J was trimmed by 7 bases and V by 4 bases; bases with no gene match: 9. The CDR3 consists of 15 residues. The CDR3 reads CASSPRLAGAHEQYF. CDR3 sequence (DNA): TGTGCCAGCAGCCCTAGACTAGCGGGAGCCCATGAGCAGTACTTC.

This chain uses TRBV27 with TRBJ2-3, with 13 bases aligning to TRBD2. Germline loops: CDR1 MNHEY, CDR2 SMNVEV (reference sequence). Germline trimming cut 2 bases from V and 0 bases from J; bases unmatched to any gene: 5. CDR3 length: 18 amino acids. The CDR3 loop reads CASSLDRLAGGSTDTQYF. CDR3 DNA: TGTGCCAGCAGTTTAGATCGACTAGCGGGAGGTAGCACAGATACGCAGTATTTT.

The chain links TRBV5-1 to TRBJ1-1, with a possible D match to TRBD1 (5 bases). V dropped 6 bases and J dropped 5 bases, with 8 bases sitting between them. Germline CDR1 SGHRS, CDR2 YFSETQ. There are 11 residues in the CDR3. The CDR3 DNA follows: TGCGCCAGCACTGGGGGGACTGAAGCTTTCTTT. It yields the protein CASTGGTEAFF.

The chain couples TRBV19 to TRBJ2-7; 8 bases are shared with TRBD1. Per the germline V gene, CDR1 is LNHDA and CDR2 is SQIVND (reference sequence). This CDR3 contains 15 residues. Germline trimming cut 3 bases from V and 3 bases from J; bases unmatched to any gene: 7. The CDR3 DNA reads TGTGCCAGTAGTATGTCTGGGACAGGAGGCTACGAGCAGTACTTC. This translates into CASSMSGTGGYEQYF. Full variable domain (remainder filled in from reference TRBV19 and TRBJ2-7): DGGITQSPKYLFRKEGQNVTLSCEQNLNHDAMYWYRQDPGQGLRLIYYSQIVNDFQKGDIAEGYSVSREKKESFPLTVTSAQKNPTAFYLCASSMSGTGGYEQYFGPGTRLTVT.

For the CDR3, the DNA is TGTGCCAGCAGGACGGGACAGGGTGGAATAAATGAGCAGTTCTTC. Its translation is CASRTGQGGINEQFF. The V and J genes are TRBV27 and TRBJ2-1; TRBD1 matches at 9 bases. Trimming removed 6 bases from V and 7 bases from J; junction bases left unmatched: 10. The CDR3 runs to 15 residues. Germline CDR1 is MNHEY and CDR2 is SMNVEV (reference sequence).

The chain couples TRBV9 to TRBJ1-6; a weak D match, TRBD1 (6 bases). Trimming took 2 bases from V and 4 from J, leaving 10 bases between them. The CDR3 extends over 15 amino acids. Germline V gene lookup returns CDR1 SGDLS and CDR2 YYNGEE. The CDR3 region is CASSVSTGYNSPLHF. The CDR3 nucleotides read TGTGCCAGCAGCGTTTCCACAGGGTATAATTCACCCCTCCACTTT.

This sequence joins TRBV7-2 and TRBJ2-1, with TRBD1 as a possible D gene (6 bases). Germline V gene lookup returns CDR1 SGHTA and CDR2 FQGNSA. The ends were cut back, 2 bases at V and 6 bases at J, with 14 bases in the middle. The CDR3 spans 15 residues. CDR3 nucleotide sequence: TGTGCCAGCAGCTTAAGCCAGGGGTCGGGCAATGAGCAGTTCTTC. Its translation: CASSLSQGSGNEQFF.

The gene calls are TRBV7-2 and TRBJ2-7; D remains ambiguous. This CDR3 is 13 amino acids long. Trimming pared 0 bases from V and 1 base from J, leaving 4 bases between. Germline V lookup: CDR1 SGHTA, CDR2 FQGNSA. As DNA, the CDR3 is TGTGCCAGCAGCTTAGCCAGTTCCTACGAGCAGTACTTC. This codes for CASSLASSYEQYF.

CDR3 sequence (DNA): TGTGCCAGCAGCGTACAAACTCATAATTCACCCCTCCACTTT. Translated, it gives CASSVQTHNSPLHF. The chain has TRBV9 and TRBJ1-6; D is uncertain. Germline values: CDR1 SGDLS, CDR2 YYNGEE. CDR3 length equals 14 residues. V lost 1 base to trimming and J lost 5 bases, with 7 bases between them.

The J gene is TRBJ2-1, the V gene TRBV29-1, with TRBD1 identical over 8 bases. Germline CDR1 SQVTM, CDR2 ANQGSEA. J lost 7 bases, V lost 6 bases, and 26 bases had no gene match. This CDR3 has 19 amino acids. The CDR3 here is CSVLPEARDRTTLGNEQFF. The CDR3 DNA reads TGCAGCGTCCTCCCCGAAGCCCGGGACAGGACGACCCTGGGGAATGAGCAGTTCTTC.